The next 9 T cell receptor beta chains were all read from a single sample in a study of T cell clones after liver transplantation. The table came from immunoSEQ multiplex PCR; TCRdb's copy has only in-frame clones and leaves some out. This sample has 95,000 to 110,000 clones, with about 86% found just once. Sequenced here: CD4+ T cells from blood, sampled approximately 50 months after liver transplant. The receptors here all came from a human patient who received a liver transplant. Some of the T cells might come from the graft donor.

J is TRBJ2-7 and V is TRBV28; 7 positions agree with TRBD2. The junction had 7 bases not matched to a gene; V was cut back by 5 bases and J by 0 bases. The CDR3 length is 15 residues. Germline assignment: CDR1 MDHEN and CDR2 SYDVKM. CDR3 nucleotides: TGTGCCAGCAGTGGGGGGGACCAAGGCTCCTACGAGCAGTACTTC. Translation: CASSGGDQGSYEQYF.

V usage is TRBV7-2 and J usage is TRBJ1-3; unclear D gene. CDR1 SGHTA and CDR2 FQGNSA come from the germline V gene. The V and J ends lost 5 bases and 0 bases respectively, with 14 bases between them. The length of the CDR3 is 16 residues. In nucleotides, the CDR3 is TGTGCCAGCAGCCCCGAGGGCAGAGTCTCTGGAAACACCATATATTTT. Encoded protein: CASSPEGRVSGNTIYF.

CDR3 bases: TGCGCCAGCAGCTTGGACGCGGGAGGGTCCTACAATGAGCAGTTCTTC. Translation: CASSLDAGGSYNEQFF. The chain combines TRBV5-1 with TRBJ2-1, with TRBD2 matching 9 bases. The germline V gene encodes CDR1 SGHRS and CDR2 YFSETQ. CDR3 length equals 16 residues. J gave up 1 base and V 0 bases, and 2 bases lay outside the gene matches.

Only one count was recorded for this clone. The chain couples TRBV4-2 to TRBJ2-5; D gene uncertain. V was trimmed by 4 bases and J by 5 bases, leaving 29 bases between them. The CDR3 contains 19 residues. Germline CDR1 reads LGHNA; CDR2 reads YNFKEQ. The CDR3 region has the DNA TGTGCCAGCAGCCTTCGGACCGGATCTAACGACCCTGCCCAGGAGACCCAGTACTTC. It is translated as CASSLRTGSNDPAQETQYF.

The V call is TRBV6-4, the J call TRBJ2-1; TRBD1 aligns across 8 bases. Germline CDR1 reads MRHNA; CDR2 reads SNTAGT. The V gene end was trimmed by 6 bases and the J gene end by 4 bases; junction bases not matched to a gene: 8. The CDR3 covers 15 residues. CDR3 DNA: TGTGCCAGCAGGAAGGAGGACAGGGAGTACAATGAGCAGTTCTTC. It encodes CASRKEDREYNEQFF.

This rearrangement joins TRBV18 to TRBJ2-7; 7 bases agree with TRBD1. The V gene's germline CDR1 is KGHSH and CDR2 LQKENI. The J segment lost 6 bases and the V segment lost 2 bases, leaving 4 bases of the junction unmatched. The CDR3 extends over 13 amino acids. The CDR3 bases are TGTGCCAGCTCACCAGGACAGGAAAGCGAGCAGTACTTC. Translated, it gives CASSPGQESEQYF.

In nucleotides, the CDR3 is TGTGCCAGCAGCGTCGCCGGGACGCAGACAGATACGCAGTATTTT. Amino acids: CASSVAGTQTDTQYF. The gene calls are TRBV9 and TRBJ2-3; D is possibly TRBD1 or TRBD2 (5 bases each). This CDR3 spans 15 amino acids. CDR1 and CDR2 (germline): SGDLS, YYNGEE. V lost 2 bases, J lost 3 bases, and 13 bases lay in between.

The chain is built from TRBV9 and TRBJ2-2, with a weak D call TRBD1 (5 bases). The CDR3 is 14 residues long. Germline-derived CDR1 and CDR2 are SGDLS and YYNGEE. The V gene lost 6 bases and the J gene lost 6 bases, with 15 bases spanning the gap. CDR3 protein: CASTPQGIPGELFF. The DNA of the CDR3 is TGTGCCAGCACCCCGCAGGGAATTCCCGGGGAGCTGTTTTTT. Full variable domain (outside the CDR3, taken from reference TRBV9 and TRBJ2-2): DSGVTQTPKHLITATGQRVTLRCSPRSGDLSVYWYQQSLDQGLQFLIQYYNGEERAKGNILERFSAQQFPDLHSELNLSSLELGDSALYFCASTPQGIPGELFFGEGSRLTVL.

This chain connects TRBV11-2 to TRBJ1-4, with TRBD1 as a possible D gene (6 bases). The CDR3 is 16 residues long. Germline CDR1 SGHAT, CDR2 FQNNGV. V was pared by 5 bases and J by 8 bases, with 21 bases between. The CDR3 reads CASSLWVGAGGEKLFF. In DNA, the CDR3 is TGTGCCAGCAGCCTCTGGGTGGGGGCCGGTGGGGAAAAACTGTTTTTT.